These 32 T cell receptor beta chains came from one sample sequenced in a study of blood T cell repertoires in COVID-19. The assay was immunoSEQ multiplex PCR, and TCRdb's table has in-frame clones only and misses some. The repertoire includes more than 85,000 clones, 88% of them detected once, and around 6.9% sits in the top ten. Sequenced input: peripheral blood. All receptors come from a woman aged 60-75 years with acute or convalescent COVID-19.

The chain couples TRBV12-3 or TRBV12-4 to TRBJ1-5, with D perhaps TRBD1 (5 bases). V gave up 6 bases and J gave up 10 bases, with 16 bases separating them. The CDR3 is 13 amino acids. CDR3 sequence reads: CASSPLGGGPQHF. Here the CDR3 DNA reads TGTGCCAGCAGCCCCTTGGGCGGGGGACCCCAGCATTTT.

The chain has TRBV5-1 and TRBJ2-7, with D hard to call. Germline V gene sequence: CDR1 SGHRS, CDR2 YFSETQ. The V gene lost 1 base and the J gene lost 0 bases, with 8 bases spanning the gap. This CDR3 contains 14 residues. CDR3 nucleotides: TGCGCCAGCAGCTTGCTGTCACACTCCTACGAGCAGTACTTC. Protein product: CASSLLSHSYEQYF.

V is TRBV7-3 and J is TRBJ2-1; a weak D match, TRBD1 (5 bases). Germline-derived CDR1 and CDR2 are SGHTA and FQGTGA. The CDR3 is made up of 13 amino acids. V was clipped by 0 bases and J by 12 bases, with 12 bases between them. CDR3: CASSLTFQGGQFF. The CDR3 DNA follows: TGTGCCAGCAGCTTAACGTTTCAGGGTGGGCAGTTCTTC.

CDR3 nucleotides: TGTGCCAGCAGTTTTATATGGCCGAGCACAGATACGCAGTATTTT. It yields the protein CASSFIWPSTDTQYF. The chain couples TRBV28 to TRBJ2-3; unclear D gene. The V gene's germline CDR1 is MDHEN and CDR2 SYDVKM. The CDR3 has 15 amino acids. V lost 3 bases, J lost 0 bases, and 10 bases lay in between.

V usage is TRBV7-8 and J usage is TRBJ2-1; 9 bases agree with TRBD1. The germline V gene encodes CDR1 SGHVS and CDR2 FQNEAQ. After removal of 1 base from V and 14 bases from J, the junction contained 6 bases not matched to a gene. CDR3 length: 13 amino acids. CDR3 residues: CASSLGRDREKFF. CDR3 nucleotide sequence: TGTGCCAGCAGCTTAGGCCGGGACAGGGAAAAGTTCTTC.

This chain uses TRBV11-2 with TRBJ2-1; 10 bases agree with TRBD2. After removal of 5 bases from V and 0 bases from J, the junction contained 10 bases not matched to a gene. The germline gives CDR1 SGHAT, CDR2 FQNNGV. This CDR3 spans 18 amino acids. CDR3 in DNA: TGTGCCAGCAGCCTTCGGACTAGCGGTTTTCGCTCCTACAATGAGCAGTTCTTC. As protein: CASSLRTSGFRSYNEQFF.

The chain carries TRBV27 and TRBJ2-3; 8 bases line up with TRBD2. The CDR3 length is 17 residues. CDR1 MNHEY and CDR2 SMNVEV come from the germline V gene (reference sequence). V was clipped by 2 bases and J by 1 base; unmatched bases: 8. The CDR3 bases are TGTGCCAGCAGTTTAGCGGGAGGCCAGTGGCGCACAGATACGCAGTATTTT. Amino acid sequence: CASSLAGGQWRTDTQYF.

The J gene is TRBJ1-5, the V gene TRBV24-1, with D unclear. The CDR3 spans 13 residues. Looked up from germline, CDR1 is KGHDR and CDR2 is SFDVKD. Trimming cost V 4 bases and J 12 bases, with 15 bases left between them. CDR3 nucleotide sequence: TGTGCCACCAGTGAGAGCGGAGCGTTGCGCCAGCATTTT. Translated, it gives CATSESGALRQHF.

The chain uses TRBV19 and TRBJ2-5; 13 bases map to TRBD2. V lost 9 bases, J lost 5 bases, and 9 bases stayed unmatched. Germline V lookup: CDR1 LNHDA, CDR2 SQIVND (reference sequence). The CDR3 is 15 residues long. In DNA form, the CDR3 reads TGTGCCAGACCTCGGACTAGCGGGAGTAATGAGACCCAGTACTTC. Protein sequence: CARPRTSGSNETQYF.

This clone was detected a few times. This chain joins TRBV28 and TRBJ2-2; weak D call: TRBD2 (5 bases). The V end was cut by 6 bases, the J end by 7 bases, with 15 bases between. The CDR3 has 14 residues. Germline V lookup: CDR1 MDHEN, CDR2 SYDVKM. The CDR3 spells CASSRTGVSGELFF. In DNA, the CDR3 is TGTGCCAGCAGCCGGACTGGGGTGAGCGGGGAGCTGTTTTTT.

This chain connects TRBV16 to TRBJ1-5, with TRBD1 matching 7 bases. The V gene's germline CDR1 is KGHSY and CDR2 FQNENV. Trimming took 0 bases from V and 3 from J; bases not matched to a gene: 2. The CDR3 is 15 amino acids. The CDR3 reads CASSQSGGHNQPQHF. CDR3 nucleotides: TGTGCCAGCAGCCAATCAGGGGGCCACAATCAGCCCCAGCATTTT.

This chain links TRBV10-2 with TRBJ2-5, with D possibly matching TRBD2 (5 bases). The CDR3 is 14 residues long. Trimming took 6 bases from V and 5 from J, leaving 16 bases between them. The germline gives CDR1 WSHSY, CDR2 SAAADI. CDR3 amino acids: CASRPGSPGETQYF. The CDR3 coding sequence is TGCGCCAGCAGACCTGGGAGTCCGGGGGAGACCCAGTACTTC.

This clone showed up just once. J is TRBJ2-5 and V is TRBV5-1, with 10 bases matching TRBD2. CDR3 size: 22 residues. V was pared by 4 bases and J by 3 bases, with 27 bases of the junction left unmatched. Germline CDR1 reads SGHRS; CDR2 reads YFSETQ. The CDR3 is CASSPSSTGWLAGVPAKETQYF. CDR3 sequence (DNA): TGCGCCAGCAGCCCCTCGAGCACAGGGTGGCTAGCGGGAGTTCCGGCCAAAGAGACCCAGTACTTC.

The chain is built from TRBV30 and TRBJ1-3; D not certain. Germline V gene lookup returns CDR1 GTSNPN and CDR2 SVGIG (reference sequence). This CDR3 has 14 residues. Trimming removed 0 bases from V and 0 bases from J, with 6 bases in between. The CDR3 sequence is CAWSVGLSGNTIYF. Here the CDR3 DNA reads TGTGCCTGGAGTGTTGGACTCTCTGGAAACACCATATATTTT.

The V and J genes are TRBV10-2 and TRBJ2-4, with TRBD1 identical over 7 bases. CDR1 and CDR2 from the germline V gene are WSHSY and SAAADI. This CDR3 is 14 amino acids long. V lost 2 bases, J lost 7 bases, and 5 bases stayed unmatched. The CDR3 reads CASSERARGNIQYF. The CDR3 bases are TGCGCCAGCAGTGAGCGGGCCAGGGGGAACATTCAGTACTTC.

A single count supports this clone. The chain recombines TRBV28 with TRBJ2-1, with 8 bases that match TRBD2. This CDR3 spans 15 amino acids. Germline CDR1 and CDR2: MDHEN and SYDVKM. The J segment lost 9 bases and the V segment lost 5 bases, leaving 12 bases of the junction unmatched. The CDR3 coding sequence is TGTGCCAGCAGTGCGACCGGGACTAGATTAGGTGAGCAGTTCTTC. This gives the protein CASSATGTRLGEQFF.

As DNA, the CDR3 is TGTGCCAGCAGCTTAGGGACAACGAACACCGGGGAGCTGTTTTTT. Protein: CASSLGTTNTGELFF. The rearrangement joins TRBV7-6 to TRBJ2-2; D is perhaps TRBD1 (5 bases). V was clipped by 1 base and J by 0 bases, with 6 bases between them. The CDR3 covers 15 residues. The germline CDR1 and CDR2 sequences are SGHVS and FNYEAQ.

This rearrangement joins TRBV6-6 to TRBJ2-7; no clear D gene. Trimming pared 8 bases from V and 5 bases from J, leaving 22 bases between. Germline V gene sequence: CDR1 MNHNY, CDR2 SVGAGI (reference sequence). CDR3 length equals 15 residues. The CDR3 nucleotides read TGTGCCAGCCTACCCGGGTCCTTTGTCGGCAACGAGCAGTACTTC. Protein sequence: CASLPGSFVGNEQYF.

In its sample, this clone was seen a few times. The chain combines TRBV5-1 with TRBJ2-1; 11 nucleotides agree with TRBD2. With 0 bases clipped from V and 8 bases from J, the junction kept 7 bases outside the gene matches. The CDR3 is made up of 16 amino acids. The germline CDR1 and CDR2 sequences are SGHRS and YFSETQ. This CDR3 is CASSLALTSGSYEQFF. The CDR3 DNA is TGCGCCAGCAGCTTGGCGCTTACTAGCGGGAGCTATGAGCAGTTCTTC. Full variable domain (rest looked up from reference TRBV5-1 and TRBJ2-1): KAGVTQTPRYLIKTRGQQVTLSCSPISGHRSVSWYQQTPGQGLQFLFEYFSETQRNKGNFPGRFSGRQFSNSRSEMNVSTLELGDSALYLCASSLALTSGSYEQFFGPGTRLTVL.

The chain employs TRBV7-2 and TRBJ1-2, with 9 bases matching TRBD1. Germline assignment: CDR1 SGHTA and CDR2 FQGNSA. The CDR3 sequence is 14 residues long. V shed 7 bases and J 3 bases; nucleotides not matched to a gene: 6. Written as DNA, the CDR3 is TGTGCCAGCAACCCGACAGGGGGGGACTATGGCTACACCTTC. Translated, it gives CASNPTGGDYGYTF.

This CDR3 reads CSANWLGHAFF. In DNA form, the CDR3 reads TGCAGTGCTAATTGGTTGGGACACGCTTTCTTT. The chain employs TRBV20-1 and TRBJ1-1; the D gene is possibly TRBD1 (6 bases). The CDR3 has 11 residues. CDR1 is DFQATT and CDR2 is SNEGSKA in the germline V gene (reference sequence). Trimming stripped 4 bases from V and 11 bases from J, with 14 bases between.

The CDR3 DNA reads TGTGCCAGTAGTGAGAAAAAGGGGGTACCCCTCCACTTT. Encoded protein: CASSEKKGVPLHF. The chain links TRBV19 to TRBJ1-6; D might be TRBD1 (6 bases). Germline V lookup: CDR1 LNHDA, CDR2 SQIVND (reference sequence). The CDR3 has 13 amino acids. V shed 5 bases and J shed 12 bases, with 14 bases lying between them.

The V gene is TRBV4-2, the J gene TRBJ2-1, with TRBD2 identical over 12 bases. Germline V lookup: CDR1 LGHNA, CDR2 YNFKEQ. This CDR3 is built from 18 residues. The trim removed 0 bases at V and 7 bases at J, leaving 10 bases unmatched. CDR3 DNA: TGTGCCAGCAGCCAAGATCCTAGCGGGAGGGCCACGGGTAATGAGCAGTTCTTC. As protein: CASSQDPSGRATGNEQFF.

The chain carries TRBV25-1 and TRBJ1-1; TRBD1 matches at 11 bases. The CDR3 consists of 13 residues. V shed 5 bases and J 11 bases; nucleotides not matched to a gene: 7. Germline CDR1 reads MGHDK; CDR2 reads SYGVNS. The DNA of the CDR3 is TGTGCCAGCAGTCGGACAGGGGGCATGGGGGCTTTCTTT. This encodes CASSRTGGMGAFF.

The chain recombines TRBV11-1 with TRBJ1-1; 8 positions agree with TRBD1. Trimming removed 6 bases from V and 5 bases from J; junction bases left unmatched: 8. The CDR3 consists of 14 residues. Germline assignment: CDR1 SGHAT and CDR2 FQDESV (reference sequence). CDR3 DNA sequence: TGTGCCAGCAGACTGACAGGGGTAAGGACTGAAGCTTTCTTT. Translating it yields CASRLTGVRTEAFF.

The rearrangement joins TRBV30 to TRBJ1-4, with D perhaps matching TRBD1 (6 bases). Germline-derived CDR1 and CDR2 are GTSNPN and SVGIG (reference sequence). The CDR3 consists of 15 residues. Trimming took off 3 bases at V and 4 bases at J, with 15 bases between the two ends. DNA of the CDR3: TGTGCCTGGAGCCCTAGGGGGAGTCATAATGAAAAACTGTTTTTT. Encoded protein: CAWSPRGSHNEKLFF.

V is TRBV19 and J is TRBJ2-1, with 8 positions matching TRBD2. After removal of 6 bases from V and 7 bases from J, the junction contained 8 bases not matched to a gene. Germline CDR1 reads LNHDA; CDR2 reads SQIVND (reference sequence). CDR3 length: 14 amino acids. The CDR3 bases are TGTGCCAGTAGCGAAGCGGGAGTTTATAATGAGCAGTTCTTC. The encoded protein is CASSEAGVYNEQFF.

The chain carries TRBV6-5 and TRBJ1-6; 8 bases are a match to TRBD1. V shed 3 bases and J 11 bases; nucleotides not matched to a gene: 9. Germline V gene sequence: CDR1 MNHEY, CDR2 SVGAGI. The CDR3 length is 15 residues. The CDR3 DNA follows: TGTGCCAGCAGTTATATAGGACAGGGAACTCCACCCCTCCACTTT. Its protein is CASSYIGQGTPPLHF.

The J gene is TRBJ1-5, the V gene TRBV19; D unresolved. The CDR3 extends over 14 amino acids. V lost 6 bases to trimming and J lost 4 bases, with 13 bases between them. Germline loops: CDR1 LNHDA, CDR2 SQIVND (reference sequence). The CDR3 bases are TGTGCCAGTAGAAGCGTAGCCGGGAATCAGCCCCAGCATTTT. Translated: CASRSVAGNQPQHF.

The chain links TRBV7-2 to TRBJ2-1; 7 nucleotides agree with TRBD2. CDR1 is SGHTA and CDR2 is FQGNSA in the germline V gene. V trimming: 5 bases; J trimming: 0 bases; junction bases outside the gene matches: 7. This CDR3 has 16 residues. The CDR3 loop is CASSKLARHSYNEQFF. DNA of the CDR3: TGTGCCAGCAGCAAACTAGCGAGACACTCCTACAATGAGCAGTTCTTC.

This sequence joins TRBV10-3 and TRBJ1-1; 10 bases agree with TRBD1. CDR1 is ENHRY and CDR2 is SYGVKD in the germline V gene. The CDR3 is made up of 14 amino acids. With V trimmed by 4 bases and J by 6 bases, 5 bases remained unmatched. The CDR3 DNA follows: TGTGCCATCAGTGGGGACAGGGGCAAATCTGAAGCTTTCTTT. Translating it yields CAISGDRGKSEAFF.

V and J are TRBV10-3 and TRBJ1-5; a weak D match, TRBD1 (6 bases). The CDR3 extends over 13 amino acids. From germline, CDR1 is ENHRY and CDR2 SYGVKD. Trimming took 4 bases from V and 4 from J, leaving 8 bases between them. This chain's CDR3 is CAISGTANQPQHF. The CDR3 DNA follows: TGTGCCATCAGTGGGACAGCTAATCAGCCCCAGCATTTT.